These T cell receptor beta chains were read from a single sample in a study of CD8+ T cells in alopecia areata. The assay was immunoSEQ multiplex PCR, and TCRdb's table has in-frame clones only and misses some. Of about 140,000 clones in the sample, approximately 49% were seen once. The source was CD4+ T cells sorted from blood, collected at week 0. The receptors shown here come from a human donor with alopecia areata. The CDR3 runs from the conserved cysteine through the conserved F or W. D genes are given only for firm matches. Only some rows state a clone size, as once, few, many or a class for expanded clones.

v_call	j_call	d_call	clone_size	cdr3_aa	cdr3_nt
TRBV6-5	TRBJ1-1	NA	NA	CASSYSRQVLEAFF	TGTGCCAGCAGTTACTCGCGGCAGGTCCTTGAAGCTTTCTTT
TRBV5-1	TRBJ1-2	TRBD1	few	CASSFGGGTASYGYTF	TGCGCCAGCAGCTTTGGGGGCGGGACAGCATCCTATGGCTACACCTTC
TRBV7-2	TRBJ2-3	NA	NA	CASSLGTVPPGTYF	TGTGCCAGCAGCTTAGGGACAGTCCCCCCAGGTACCTATTTT
TRBV29-1	TRBJ2-7	TRBD2	few	CSVRLGGRYEQYF	TGCAGCGTGCGACTGGGCGGGAGATACGAGCAGTACTTC
TRBV15	TRBJ1-2	NA	NA	CATSSSLYGYTF	TGTGCCACCAGCAGCTCCCTTTATGGCTACACCTTC
TRBV25-1	TRBJ2-5	NA	NA	CASRAGMETQYF	TGTGCCAGCAGGGCAGGGATGGAGACCCAGTACTTC
TRBV29-1	TRBJ2-1	NA	NA	CSAEGDKRSNEQFF	TGCAGCGCCGAGGGGGACAAGAGGTCCAATGAGCAGTTCTTC
TRBV6-1	TRBJ2-1	NA	few	CASSEGWASHNEQFF	TGTGCCAGCAGTGAAGGGTGGGCTAGTCACAATGAGCAGTTCTTC
TRBV29-1	TRBJ2-7	NA	NA	CSVETSRNEQYF	TGCAGCGTTGAGACAAGTAGGAACGAGCAGTACTTC
TRBV9	TRBJ2-2	NA	NA	CASSPRTLAGELFF	TGTGCCAGCAGCCCCCGGACCCTGGCCGGGGAGCTGTTTTTT
TRBV5-4	TRBJ2-5	NA	NA	CASSLVSDQETQYF	TGTGCCAGCAGCTTGGTTTCAGATCAAGAGACCCAGTACTTC
TRBV30	TRBJ2-2	TRBD2	NA	CAWSRTSSWTGELFF	TGTGCCTGGAGCCGGACTAGCTCTTGGACCGGGGAGCTGTTTTTT
TRBV28	TRBJ2-4	TRBD2	NA	CASSLLAEGRKNIQYF	TGTGCCAGCAGCTTACTAGCGGAGGGGAGGAAAAACATTCAGTACTTC
TRBV7-2	TRBJ2-3	NA	NA	CASSLRRKGGGTDTQYF	TGTGCCAGCAGCTTAAGGCGGAAAGGGGGGGGCACAGATACGCAGTATTTT
TRBV30	TRBJ1-2	NA	NA	CAWDPIASHYGYTF	TGTGCCTGGGACCCTATAGCTTCCCACTATGGCTACACCTTC
TRBV29-1	TRBJ2-5	NA	few	CSYSGLYQETQYF	TGCAGCTATAGCGGATTGTACCAAGAGACCCAGTACTTC
TRBV30	TRBJ1-2	NA	NA	CAWRKVQNYGYTF	TGTGCCTGGAGGAAAGTACAGAACTATGGCTACACCTTC
TRBV30	TRBJ1-2	NA	NA	CAWSRLANYGYTF	TGTGCCTGGAGTAGGTTGGCTAACTATGGCTACACCTTC
TRBV6-5	TRBJ1-1	NA	NA	CASKEDRSGNTEAFF	TGTGCCAGCAAAGAAGACAGGTCGGGGAACACTGAAGCTTTCTTT
TRBV29-1	TRBJ1-1	NA	few	CSGNWGRTEAFF	TGCAGCGGAAATTGGGGCAGGACTGAAGCTTTCTTT
TRBV4-1	TRBJ2-5	NA	NA	CASSSSSPGETQYF	TGCGCCAGCAGCTCCAGTAGCCCAGGGGAGACCCAGTACTTC
TRBV29-1	TRBJ2-3	TRBD2	few	CSAHTSGRSTDTQYF	TGCAGCGCACATACTAGCGGGAGGTCTACAGATACGCAGTATTTT
TRBV28	TRBJ2-2	NA	few	CASSFGGANTGELFF	TGTGCCAGCAGTTTTGGAGGGGCCAACACCGGGGAGCTGTTTTTT
TRBV5-6	TRBJ2-5	TRBD1	NA	CASSQDRGPTQYF	TGTGCCAGCAGCCAGGACAGGGGACCGACCCAGTACTTC
TRBV5-1	TRBJ2-1	TRBD2	NA	CASSPLAGFNEQFF	TGCGCCAGCTCACCCCTAGCGGGATTCAATGAGCAGTTCTTC
TRBV29-1	TRBJ2-1	NA	NA	CSVEGYGTYYNEQFF	TGCAGCGTTGAAGGCTACGGGACTTACTACAATGAGCAGTTCTTC
TRBV18	TRBJ2-7	NA	NA	CASSPEQGGNEQYF	TGTGCCAGCTCACCCGAACAGGGTGGCAACGAGCAGTACTTC
TRBV28	TRBJ1-5	NA	NA	CASGGRISNQPQHF	TGTGCCAGCGGTGGACGGATTAGCAATCAGCCCCAGCATTTT
TRBV6-1	TRBJ1-5	TRBD1	few	CASSDLSGGNNQPQHF	TGTGCCAGCAGTGACCTATCAGGGGGCAACAATCAGCCCCAGCATTTT
TRBV5-4	TRBJ1-2	TRBD1	NA	CASSRDSFYGYTF	TGTGCCAGCAGCCGGGACAGCTTCTATGGCTACACCTTC
TRBV2	TRBJ2-3	NA	NA	CASSPSGRGGLQSSTDTQYF	TGTGCCAGCAGCCCCTCCGGCAGGGGTGGTCTTCAGTCGTCCACAGATACGCAGTATTTT
TRBV7-2	TRBJ1-1	TRBD1	NA	CASSLTGGKTEAFF	TGTGCCAGCAGCTTGACAGGGGGCAAGACTGAAGCTTTCTTT
TRBV7-2	TRBJ1-5	NA	few	CASSQPGLGQGDQPQHF	TGTGCCAGCAGCCAACCGGGTCTGGGGCAAGGGGATCAGCCCCAGCATTTT
TRBV7-9	TRBJ1-1	TRBD1	NA	CASSLETGTEAFF	TGTGCCAGCAGCTTAGAGACAGGGACTGAAGCTTTCTTT
TRBV30	TRBJ1-4	NA	NA	CAWSNRGHPEKLFF	TGTGCCTGGAGTAACCGGGGGCATCCTGAAAAACTGTTTTTT
TRBV2	TRBJ1-5	NA	NA	CASSIDGGSNQPQHF	TGTGCCAGCAGTATTGATGGGGGAAGCAATCAGCCCCAGCATTTT
TRBV30	TRBJ1-2	TRBD1	once	CAWSADRDHGYTF	TGTGCCTGGAGTGCAGACAGGGATCACGGCTACACCTTC
TRBV7-3	TRBJ2-3	NA	NA	CASSSTPTPPGDTQYF	TGTGCCAGCAGCTCAACCCCGACCCCCCCCGGGGATACGCAGTATTTT
TRBV29-1	TRBJ2-3	TRBD1	few	CSVVHGRGITDTQYF	TGCAGCGTGGTCCACGGCAGGGGGATTACAGATACGCAGTATTTT
TRBV7-2	TRBJ1-2	NA	NA	CASSLVASYGYTF	TGTGCCAGCAGCTTAGTAGCTTCCTATGGCTACACCTTC
TRBV20-1	TRBJ2-4	TRBD1	NA	CSATGQDIQYF	TGCAGTGCTACGGGACAGGACATTCAGTACTTC
TRBV5-1	TRBJ2-1	TRBD2	NA	CASSLSVSGGDNEQFF	TGCGCCAGCAGCTTGTCGGTCAGTGGGGGGGACAATGAGCAGTTCTTC
TRBV5-4	TRBJ2-3	NA	NA	CASSTSRTGTDTQYF	TGTGCCAGCAGCACTTCTAGGACCGGCACAGATACGCAGTATTTT
TRBV7-3	TRBJ2-7	TRBD1	NA	CASSLTVKGTGQPLSAYEQYF	TGTGCCAGCAGCTTAACGGTTAAAGGGACAGGACAACCTCTTTCCGCCTACGAGCAGTACTTC
TRBV11-2	TRBJ2-6	NA	few	CASTNSLGKGANVLTF	TGTGCCAGCACGAACTCCTTAGGGAAGGGGGCCAACGTCCTGACTTTC
TRBV30	TRBJ2-7	TRBD2	NA	CAWSVLAATEQYF	TGTGCCTGGAGTGTACTAGCGGCAACCGAGCAGTACTTC
TRBV29-1	TRBJ1-2	NA	NA	CSFVGQGGYGYTF	TGCAGCTTTGTCGGGCAGGGCGGATATGGCTACACCTTC
TRBV5-1	TRBJ2-7	NA	few	CASSLVGWGNLDYEQYF	TGCGCCAGCAGCTTGGTAGGCTGGGGGAACCTAGACTACGAGCAGTACTTC
TRBV7-6	TRBJ2-7	NA	NA	CASSLDHEQYF	TGTGCCAGCAGCTTAGACCACGAGCAGTACTTC
TRBV5-1	TRBJ2-6	NA	few	CASSLDSGANVLTF	TGCGCCAGCAGCCTGGACTCTGGGGCCAACGTCCTGACTTTC
TRBV28	TRBJ1-5	NA	NA	CASSSTLDFQPQHF	TGTGCCAGCAGCTCCACCTTAGACTTTCAGCCCCAGCATTTT
TRBV30	TRBJ1-3	NA	NA	CAWSSISGNTIYF	TGTGCCTGGAGCTCCATTTCTGGAAACACCATATATTTT